The 26 T cell receptor beta chains below all came from one sample that was sequenced in a study of blood T cell repertoires in COVID-19. Measured with immunoSEQ multiplex PCR; TCRdb has only the in-frame clones, and not every one. There are roughly 250,000 clones in the sample; approximately 90% occur only once, and roughly 1.2% lies in the top ten. The sequenced sample was PBMCs or T cells enriched from blood (not recorded which). Source of these receptors: a woman aged 35 to 49 with acute COVID-19.

CDR3 DNA: TGTGCCAGTAGTATGGTCCTAGCGGTTTCCTCCTACAATGAGCAGTTCTTC. It encodes CASSMVLAVSSYNEQFF. The chain couples TRBV19 to TRBJ2-1, with TRBD2 matching over 7 bases. Germline V gene data show CDR1 as LNHDA and CDR2 as SQIVND (reference sequence). The junction had 8 bases not matched to a gene; V was cut back by 3 bases and J by 0 bases. CDR3 size: 17 residues.

This clone was recorded only once. The chain has TRBV28 and TRBJ1-5; D may be TRBD1 (5 bases). The CDR3 runs 17 residues. V was shortened by 3 bases and J by 0 bases, with 15 bases between the two germline ends. Germline CDR1 MDHEN, CDR2 SYDVKM. CDR3: CASSFGGALHSNQPQHF. The CDR3 DNA reads TGTGCCAGCAGTTTTGGAGGGGCCCTACATAGCAATCAGCCCCAGCATTTT.

As concerns this clone: A much larger clone differs by one base, so this may be a read error. This chain links TRBV11-3 with TRBJ1-1, with D maybe TRBD1 (5 bases). The CDR3 spans 13 residues. Germline V CDR1 and CDR2: SGHNT, YENEEA. V gave up 3 bases and J gave up 4 bases, with 9 bases separating them. CDR3 residues: CASSFQGGTEAFF. The CDR3 DNA follows: TGTGCCAGCAGCTTCCAGGGAGGCACTGAAGCTTTCTTT.

This clone was seen just once. J is TRBJ2-7 and V is TRBV19, with 7 bases that match TRBD2. The J segment lost 3 bases and the V segment lost 3 bases, leaving 17 bases of the junction unmatched. CDR1 is LNHDA, CDR2 SQIVND, per germline (reference sequence). The CDR3 runs 18 residues. The CDR3 region has the DNA TGTGCCAGTAGTATGTTATTTGCGTCTCGGGGGGAAAACTACGAGCAGTACTTC. Protein product: CASSMLFASRGENYEQYF.

The rearrangement joins TRBV5-1 to TRBJ1-3; D possibly corresponds to TRBD1 (6 bases). Between the trimmed V and J ends, which lost 0 bases and 3 bases, there was a span of 13 bases. The length of the CDR3 is 16 residues. Germline CDR1 is SGHRS and CDR2 is YFSETQ. The CDR3, as DNA: TGCGCCAGCAGCTTGGCCGGACAGTACTATGGAAACACCATATATTTT. This sequence encodes CASSLAGQYYGNTIYF.

This clone was seen only once. This chain uses TRBV4-1 with TRBJ1-1; D not certain. The CDR3 sequence is 16 residues long. Trimming pared 4 bases from V and 11 bases from J, leaving 26 bases between. From germline, CDR1 is MGHRA and CDR2 YSYEKL. The CDR3 DNA follows: TGCGCCAGCAGCCCCCTTGGGCGGGCCCCTGGGTCTGGGGCTTTCTTT. This translates into CASSPLGRAPGSGAFF.

DNA for the CDR3: TGTGCCCTTCGGCCAGGGGCAAGGAACGAGCAGTACTTC. It encodes CALRPGARNEQYF. V and J are TRBV21-1 and TRBJ2-7; TRBD1 is the table's D call and was not checked against the DNA. TRBV21-1 is a listed pseudogene. The CDR3 is 13 amino acids.

The rearrangement joins TRBV3-1 (or the pseudogene TRBV3-2) to TRBJ2-5; 7 bases line up with TRBD2. V was clipped by 7 bases and J by 5 bases; unmatched bases: 10. Germline loops: CDR1 LGHDT, CDR2 YNNKEL (reference sequence). The CDR3 consists of 14 residues. The CDR3 reads CASTETGGAETQYF. CDR3 DNA sequence: TGTGCCAGCACTGAAACGGGGGGAGCGGAGACCCAGTACTTC.

The V call is TRBV6-2 or TRBV6-3, the J call TRBJ2-2; 8 nucleotides agree with TRBD2. Germline V CDR1 and CDR2: MNHEY, SVGEGT. The CDR3 extends over 15 amino acids. The ends lost 0 bases at V and 10 bases at J; junction bases unmatched: 7. The CDR3, as DNA: TGTGCCAGCAGTTACTCAGGGTTCGGGAGGGAGGAGCTGTTTTTT. It translates to CASSYSGFGREELFF.

This chain uses TRBV28 with TRBJ1-1; 7 bases are a match to TRBD1. CDR1 MDHEN and CDR2 SYDVKM come from the germline V gene. CDR3 length: 18 residues. V was pared by 5 bases and J by 5 bases, with 20 bases of the junction left unmatched. The CDR3 DNA sequence: TGTGCCAGCAGTCCCCTGAGGACAGGTTTAGGTTTGGGTACTGAAGCTTTCTTT. It encodes CASSPLRTGLGLGTEAFF.

The V gene is TRBV12-3 or TRBV12-4, the J gene TRBJ1-5; D is undetermined. This CDR3 spans 12 amino acids. V gave up 5 bases and J gave up 5 bases, with 7 bases separating them. The CDR3 spells CASSPEYQPQHF. The CDR3, as DNA: TGTGCCAGCAGTCCTGAGTATCAGCCCCAGCATTTT.

CDR3 sequence reads: CASSLTGDSRGIQYF. The CDR3 nucleotides are TGTGCCAGCAGCTTAACGGGAGACAGCAGGGGGATTCAGTACTTC. The chain is built from TRBV7-2 and TRBJ2-4; D may be TRBD1 (7 bases). The CDR3 extends over 15 amino acids. CDR1 and CDR2 (germline): SGHTA, FQGNSA. V lost 2 bases, J lost 10 bases, and 18 bases lay in between. Full variable domain (remainder filled in from reference TRBV7-2 and TRBJ2-4): GAGVSQSPSNKVTEKGKDVELRCDPISGHTALYWYRQSLGQGLEFLIYFQGNSAPDKSGLPSDRFSAERTGGSVSTLTIQRTQQEDSAVYLCASSLTGDSRGIQYFGAGTRLSVL.

This chain connects TRBV28 to TRBJ2-5; D is ambiguous. V was shortened by 2 bases and J by 5 bases, with 12 bases between the two germline ends. CDR3 size: 14 residues. Germline V CDR1 and CDR2: MDHEN, SYDVKM. CDR3 region: CASSLAPVPETQYF. CDR3 DNA sequence: TGTGCCAGCAGTTTAGCCCCGGTCCCGGAGACCCAGTACTTC. Full variable domain (remainder filled in from reference TRBV28 and TRBJ2-5): DVKVTQSSRYLVKRTGEKVFLECVQDMDHENMFWYRQDPGLGLRLIYFSYDVKMKEKGDIPEGYSVSREKKERFSLILESASTNQTSMYLCASSLAPVPETQYFGPGTRLLVL.

The V and J genes are TRBV5-1 and TRBJ2-1; TRBD1 matches at 9 bases. Unmatched junction bases numbered 6, after V lost 5 bases and J lost 6 bases. Germline V gene sequence: CDR1 SGHRS, CDR2 YFSETQ. The CDR3 spans 14 residues. Here the CDR3 reads CASRSGTGSNEQFF. The CDR3 DNA is TGCGCCAGCAGGTCCGGGACAGGGAGCAATGAGCAGTTCTTC.

This clone appeared once. The chain combines TRBV6-2 or TRBV6-3 with TRBJ1-1, with D possibly being TRBD1 (5 bases). V was trimmed by 4 bases and J by 1 base, leaving 10 bases between them. Germline V gene data show CDR1 as MNHEY and CDR2 as SVGEGT. This CDR3 spans 14 amino acids. This chain's CDR3 is CASSSSQGNTEAFF. DNA of the CDR3: TGTGCCAGCAGTTCGTCTCAGGGGAACACTGAAGCTTTCTTT.

The V call is TRBV13, the J call TRBJ2-3, with TRBD2 matching 10 bases. The CDR3 length is 17 residues. V trimming: 8 bases; J trimming: 3 bases; junction bases outside the gene matches: 14. Germline V lookup: CDR1 PRHDT, CDR2 FYEKMQ (reference sequence). The CDR3 region has the DNA TGTGCCAGCGCCACTGACCCTAGCGGGAGTGGGACAGATACGCAGTATTTT. It specifies CASATDPSGSGTDTQYF.

The J gene is TRBJ2-7, the V gene TRBV24-1; TRBD2 aligns across 7 bases. Germline V gene sequence: CDR1 KGHDR, CDR2 SFDVKD. This CDR3 comprises 18 residues. V was pared by 0 bases and J by 4 bases, with 14 bases of the junction left unmatched. The CDR3 bases are TGTGCCACCAGTGATTTGGTTTCTAGCGGACTTTCCCTTTACGAGCAGTACGTC. This sequence encodes CATSDLVSSGLSLYEQYV.

With respect to this clone: Other DNA sequences within the sample encode an identical CDR3. The rearrangement uses TRBV28 and TRBJ1-2; 7 positions agree with TRBD1. The CDR3 contains 12 residues. The germline V gene encodes CDR1 MDHEN and CDR2 SYDVKM. V trimming: 6 bases; J trimming: 5 bases; junction bases outside the gene matches: 3. CDR3 DNA: TGTGCCAGCAGGCCAGGGGGATATGGCTACACCTTC. Residues: CASRPGGYGYTF.

The V and J genes are TRBV12-3 or TRBV12-4 and TRBJ2-1, with TRBD2 as a possible D gene (6 bases). The V end lost 5 bases, the J end lost 10 bases, and 12 bases lay between the germline ends. The CDR3 consists of 12 residues. The CDR3 nucleotides read TGTGCCAGCAGTCCCGGGACTGAGGAGCAGTTCTTC. Residues: CASSPGTEEQFF.

The chain employs TRBV19 and TRBJ1-2; D might be TRBD1 (6 bases). The V end lost 0 bases, the J end lost 3 bases, and 11 bases lay between the germline ends. Germline V CDR1 and CDR2: LNHDA, SQIVND (reference sequence). The CDR3 runs to 15 residues. The CDR3 DNA sequence: TGTGCCAGTAGTATAGACTGGGGGCGAGACTATGGCTACACCTTC. As protein: CASSIDWGRDYGYTF.

J is TRBJ1-6 and V is TRBV27; the match to TRBD1 covers 12 bases. J was trimmed by 7 bases and V by 3 bases; bases with no gene match: 13. This CDR3 has 19 residues. Per germline, CDR1 MNHEY and CDR2 SMNVEV (reference sequence). The CDR3 loop reads CASSFGLGQGAVGNSPLHF. In DNA form, the CDR3 reads TGTGCCAGCAGTTTCGGTCTGGGACAGGGGGCCGTCGGGAATTCACCCCTCCACTTT.

In its sample, this clone was seen once. The V gene is TRBV4-1, the J gene TRBJ2-7; D may be TRBD2 (6 bases). Germline loops: CDR1 MGHRA, CDR2 YSYEKL. The CDR3 has 13 residues. The V gene lost 4 bases and the J gene lost 6 bases, with 13 bases spanning the gap. The DNA for the CDR3 is TGCGCCAGCAGCCGTACGGGAGAGCTCGAGCAGTACTTC. It encodes CASSRTGELEQYF.

The rearrangement links TRBV3-1 (or the pseudogene TRBV3-2) to TRBJ2-1, with TRBD2 matching 8 bases. CDR1 is LGHDT and CDR2 is YNNKEL in the germline V gene (reference sequence). This CDR3 contains 19 residues. Losses at the gene ends were 1 base for V and 8 bases for J; bases not matched to a gene: 19. The CDR3 DNA follows: TGTGCCAGCAGCCAAGGGCATTCGGGGCCGGGAGGGCGGAGGTATGAGCAGTTCTTC. Protein product: CASSQGHSGPGGRRYEQFF.

The chain has TRBV9 and TRBJ2-7; 12 nucleotides agree with TRBD2. Germline V gene lookup returns CDR1 SGDLS and CDR2 YYNGEE. There are 15 residues in the CDR3. The V gene end was trimmed by 8 bases and the J gene end by 5 bases; junction bases not matched to a gene: 11. For the CDR3, the DNA is TGTGCCAGACCCTCTAGCGGGAGGGCCCGGGACGAGCAGTACGTC. It specifies CARPSSGRARDEQYV.

The sample holds a few counts of this clone. The gene calls are TRBV27 and TRBJ2-7; no clear D. The CDR3 extends over 14 amino acids. In germline, CDR1 is MNHEY, CDR2 SMNVEV (reference sequence). Trimming removed 5 bases from V and 2 bases from J, with 13 bases in between. The CDR3 region is CASSTSAVTYEQYF. CDR3 nucleotide sequence: TGTGCCAGCAGTACCTCCGCGGTAACCTACGAGCAGTACTTC.

The chain is built from TRBV4-1 and TRBJ2-6; D unclear. CDR1 and CDR2 from the germline V gene are MGHRA and YSYEKL. V gave up 4 bases and J gave up 0 bases, with 7 bases separating them. The length of the CDR3 is 15 residues. The CDR3 loop reads CASSPQVSGANVLTF. CDR3 DNA: TGCGCCAGCAGCCCCCAGGTCTCTGGGGCCAACGTCCTGACTTTC.